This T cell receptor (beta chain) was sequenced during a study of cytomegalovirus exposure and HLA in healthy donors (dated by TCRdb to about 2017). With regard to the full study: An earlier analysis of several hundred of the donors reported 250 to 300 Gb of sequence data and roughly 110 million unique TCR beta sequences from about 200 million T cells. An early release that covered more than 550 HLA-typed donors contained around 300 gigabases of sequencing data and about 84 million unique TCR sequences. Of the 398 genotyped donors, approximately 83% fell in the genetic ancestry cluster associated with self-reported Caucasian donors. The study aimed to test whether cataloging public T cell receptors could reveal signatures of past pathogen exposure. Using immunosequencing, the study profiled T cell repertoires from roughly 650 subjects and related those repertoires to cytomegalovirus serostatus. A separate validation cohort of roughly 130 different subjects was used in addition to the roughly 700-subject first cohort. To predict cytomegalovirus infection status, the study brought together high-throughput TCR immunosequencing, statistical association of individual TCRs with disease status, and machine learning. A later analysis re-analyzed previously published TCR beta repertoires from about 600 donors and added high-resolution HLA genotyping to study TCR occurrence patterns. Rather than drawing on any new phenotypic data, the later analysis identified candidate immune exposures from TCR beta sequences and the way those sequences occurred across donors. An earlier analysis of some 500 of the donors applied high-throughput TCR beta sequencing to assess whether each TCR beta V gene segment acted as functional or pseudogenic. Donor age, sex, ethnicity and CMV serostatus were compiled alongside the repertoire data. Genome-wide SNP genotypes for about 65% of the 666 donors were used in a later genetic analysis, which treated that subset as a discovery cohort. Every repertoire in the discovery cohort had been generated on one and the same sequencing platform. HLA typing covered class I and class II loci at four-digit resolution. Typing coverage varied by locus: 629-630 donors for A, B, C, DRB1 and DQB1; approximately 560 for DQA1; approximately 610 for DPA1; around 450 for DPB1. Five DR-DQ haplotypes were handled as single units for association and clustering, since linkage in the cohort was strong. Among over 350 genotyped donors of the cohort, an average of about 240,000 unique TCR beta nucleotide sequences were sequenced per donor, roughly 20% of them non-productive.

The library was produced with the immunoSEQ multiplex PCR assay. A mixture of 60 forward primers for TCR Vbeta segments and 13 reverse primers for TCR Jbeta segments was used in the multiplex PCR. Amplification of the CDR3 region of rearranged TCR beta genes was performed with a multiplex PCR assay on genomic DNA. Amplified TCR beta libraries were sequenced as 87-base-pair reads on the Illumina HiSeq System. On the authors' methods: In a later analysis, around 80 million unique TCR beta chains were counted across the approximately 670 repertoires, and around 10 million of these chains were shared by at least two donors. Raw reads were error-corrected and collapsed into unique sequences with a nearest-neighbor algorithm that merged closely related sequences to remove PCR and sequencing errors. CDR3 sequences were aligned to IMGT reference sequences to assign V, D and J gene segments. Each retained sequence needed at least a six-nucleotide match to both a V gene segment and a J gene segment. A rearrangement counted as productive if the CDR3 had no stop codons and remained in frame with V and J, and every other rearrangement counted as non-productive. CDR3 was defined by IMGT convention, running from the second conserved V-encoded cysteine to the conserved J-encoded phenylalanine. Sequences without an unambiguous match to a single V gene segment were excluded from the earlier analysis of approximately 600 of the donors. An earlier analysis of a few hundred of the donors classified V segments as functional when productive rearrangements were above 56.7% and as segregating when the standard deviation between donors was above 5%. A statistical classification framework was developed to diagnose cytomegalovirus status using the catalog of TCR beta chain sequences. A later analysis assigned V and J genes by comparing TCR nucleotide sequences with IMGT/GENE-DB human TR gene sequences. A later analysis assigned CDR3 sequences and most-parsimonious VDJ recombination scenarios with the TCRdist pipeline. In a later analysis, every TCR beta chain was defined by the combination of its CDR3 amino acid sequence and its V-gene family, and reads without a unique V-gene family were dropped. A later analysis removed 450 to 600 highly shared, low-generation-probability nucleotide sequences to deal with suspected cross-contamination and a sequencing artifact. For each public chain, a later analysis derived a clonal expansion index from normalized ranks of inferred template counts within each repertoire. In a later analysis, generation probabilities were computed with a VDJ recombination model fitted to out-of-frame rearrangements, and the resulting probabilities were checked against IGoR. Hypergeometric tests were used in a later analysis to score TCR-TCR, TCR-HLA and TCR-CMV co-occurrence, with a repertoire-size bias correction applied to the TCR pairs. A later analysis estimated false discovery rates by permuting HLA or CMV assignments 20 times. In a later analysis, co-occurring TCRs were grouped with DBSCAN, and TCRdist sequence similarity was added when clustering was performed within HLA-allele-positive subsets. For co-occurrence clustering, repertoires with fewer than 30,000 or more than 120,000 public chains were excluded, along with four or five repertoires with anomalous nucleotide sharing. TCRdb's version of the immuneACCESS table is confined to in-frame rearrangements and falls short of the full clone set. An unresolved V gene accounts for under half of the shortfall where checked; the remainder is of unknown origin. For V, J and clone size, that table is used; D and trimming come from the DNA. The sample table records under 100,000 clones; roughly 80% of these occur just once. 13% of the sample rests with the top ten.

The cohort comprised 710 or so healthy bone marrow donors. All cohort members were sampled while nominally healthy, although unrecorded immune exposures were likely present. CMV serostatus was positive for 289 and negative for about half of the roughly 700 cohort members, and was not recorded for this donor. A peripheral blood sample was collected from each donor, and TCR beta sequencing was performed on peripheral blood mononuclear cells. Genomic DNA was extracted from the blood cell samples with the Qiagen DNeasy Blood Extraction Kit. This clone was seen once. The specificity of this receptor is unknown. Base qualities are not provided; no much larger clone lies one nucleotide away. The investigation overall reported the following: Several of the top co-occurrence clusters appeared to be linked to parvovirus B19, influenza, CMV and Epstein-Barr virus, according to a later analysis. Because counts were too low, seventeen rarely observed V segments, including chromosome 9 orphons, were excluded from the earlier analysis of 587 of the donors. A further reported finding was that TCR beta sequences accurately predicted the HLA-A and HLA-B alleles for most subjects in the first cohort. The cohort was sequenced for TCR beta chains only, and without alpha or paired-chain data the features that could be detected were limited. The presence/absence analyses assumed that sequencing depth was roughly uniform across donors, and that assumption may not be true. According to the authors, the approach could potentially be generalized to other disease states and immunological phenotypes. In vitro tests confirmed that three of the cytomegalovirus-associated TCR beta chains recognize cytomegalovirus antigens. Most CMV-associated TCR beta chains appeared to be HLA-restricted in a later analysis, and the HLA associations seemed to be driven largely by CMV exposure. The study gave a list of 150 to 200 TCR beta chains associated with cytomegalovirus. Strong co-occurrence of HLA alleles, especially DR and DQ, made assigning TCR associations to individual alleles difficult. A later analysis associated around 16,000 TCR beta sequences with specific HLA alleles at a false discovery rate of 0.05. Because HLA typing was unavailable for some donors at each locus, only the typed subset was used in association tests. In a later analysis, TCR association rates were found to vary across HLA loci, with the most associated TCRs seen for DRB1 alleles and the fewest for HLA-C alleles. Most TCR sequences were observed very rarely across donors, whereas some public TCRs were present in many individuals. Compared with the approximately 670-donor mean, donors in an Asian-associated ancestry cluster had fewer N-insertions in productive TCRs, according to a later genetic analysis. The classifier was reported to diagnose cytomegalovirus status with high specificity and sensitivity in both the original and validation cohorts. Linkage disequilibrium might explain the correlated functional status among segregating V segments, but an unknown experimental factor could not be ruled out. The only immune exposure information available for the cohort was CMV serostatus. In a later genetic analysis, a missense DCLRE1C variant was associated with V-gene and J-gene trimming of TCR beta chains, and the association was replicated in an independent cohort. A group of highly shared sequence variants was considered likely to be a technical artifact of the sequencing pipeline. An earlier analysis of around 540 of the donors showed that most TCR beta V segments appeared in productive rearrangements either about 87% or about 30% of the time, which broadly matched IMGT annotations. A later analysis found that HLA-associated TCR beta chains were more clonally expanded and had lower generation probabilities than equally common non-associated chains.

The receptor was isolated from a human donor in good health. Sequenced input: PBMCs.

Here the CDR3 is given as CASGAHYEQYF. The nucleotide sequence is TGTGCCAGCGGAGCCCACTACGAGCAGTACTTC. The rearrangement combines TRBV11-2 with TRBJ2-7; the D gene is not confidently resolved. Taken from the germline V gene, the CDR1 and CDR2 loops are SGHAT and FQNNGV. The CDR3 runs 11 amino acids, cysteine and phenylalanine included. The only DNA kept is the CDR3, 33 bases in frame from the first base. The V end loses 8 bases and the J end loses 3 bases, and a stretch of 8 bases separates them.